The TCR beta chain described here comes from a study of blood T cell repertoires in COVID-19. Patients at the Seattle site were enrolled during active infection and followed longitudinally. Method: immunoSEQ multiplex PCR; TCRdb's copy keeps in-frame clones and lacks some. The sample includes about 270,000 clones, roughly nine tenths of them seen just once. Germline V lookup: CDR1 MNHEY, CDR2 SMNVEV (reference sequence). CDR3 length equals 13 residues. After removal of 2 bases from V and 8 bases from J, the junction contained 5 bases not matched to a gene. V and J are TRBV27 and TRBJ1-2; 7 bases align to TRBD1. What was sequenced was peripheral blood. The source is a woman aged 25 to 39 with COVID-19, enrolled during active disease. The CDR3 loop is CASSLTGVSGYTF. In nucleotides, the CDR3 is TGTGCCAGCAGTTTAACAGGGGTGAGCGGCTACACCTTC.